One sample yielded the 24 T cell receptor beta chains listed below, sequenced in a study of shared clonotypes between healthy human individuals. Assay used: immunoSEQ multiplex PCR; TCRdb lists only in-frame clones, some missing. The repertoire has approximately 2.1 million clones, 85% to 95% of them found once; the top ten carry around 0.4%. Sequenced: naive CD4+ T cells from PBMCs. This sample's subset: CD45RA+ positively selected. The origin of the receptors is a man aged 18 to 29 in good health. Some clones in this sample may be carry-over from other donors' samples.

The CDR3 sequence is CASSPGTSVLEQYF. The CDR3 DNA sequence: TGTGCCAGCAGTCCCGGGACTAGCGTTCTCGAGCAGTACTTC. V and J are TRBV6-1 and TRBJ2-7, with 10 bases matching TRBD2. This CDR3 comprises 14 residues. The V gene's germline CDR1 is MNHNS and CDR2 SASEGT. V gave up 5 bases and J gave up 6 bases; unmatched junction bases: 7.

This clone was seen only once. V usage is TRBV27 and J usage is TRBJ1-1; D is perhaps TRBD1 (5 bases). The CDR3 runs 14 residues. Germline CDR1 reads MNHEY; CDR2 reads SMNVEV (reference sequence). Between the trimmed V and J ends, which lost 2 bases and 0 bases, there was a span of 7 bases. The CDR3 DNA is TGTGCCAGCAGTTTAGGGACGTTGAACACTGAAGCTTTCTTT. Amino acid sequence: CASSLGTLNTEAFF.

The rearrangement uses TRBV30 and TRBJ1-6; D gene uncertain. The V and J ends lost 7 bases and 7 bases respectively, with 17 bases between them. CDR1 and CDR2 (germline): GTSNPN, SVGIG (reference sequence). The CDR3 is made up of 14 amino acids. This CDR3 reads CASTRRGQNSPLHF. CDR3 nucleotide sequence: TGTGCCTCCACCCGGAGAGGGCAGAATTCACCCCTCCACTTT.

This chain links TRBV7-8 with TRBJ2-6; D uncertain. The CDR3 is 20 residues long. Germline V CDR1 and CDR2: SGHVS, FQNEAQ. V gave up 3 bases and J gave up 0 bases, with 21 bases separating them. Written as DNA, the CDR3 is TGTGCCAGCAGCTTGACGCGCGGCTCATCCGTTTCCTCTGGGGCCAACGTCCTGACTTTC. Amino acids: CASSLTRGSSVSSGANVLTF.

The V call is TRBV27, the J call TRBJ1-1, with D uncertain. The CDR3 is 14 amino acids. Germline V lookup: CDR1 MNHEY, CDR2 SMNVEV (reference sequence). The V gene lost 3 bases and the J gene lost 1 base, with 9 bases spanning the gap. DNA for the CDR3: TGTGCCAGCAGTTTTAGATACGCGAACACTGAAGCTTTCTTT. Translated, it gives CASSFRYANTEAFF.

The chain uses TRBV5-5 and TRBJ1-2; maybe TRBD1 (6 bases). From germline, CDR1 is SGHKS and CDR2 YYEKEE (reference sequence). The CDR3 length is 16 residues. The V and J ends lost 4 bases and 1 base respectively, with 17 bases between them. As DNA, the CDR3 is TGTGCCAGCAGCCCATCGAATGGACAGAATAACTATGGCTACACCTTC. Protein sequence: CASSPSNGQNNYGYTF.

V is TRBV11-1 and J is TRBJ2-1; the match to TRBD1 covers 7 bases. The germline gives CDR1 SGHAT, CDR2 FQDESV (reference sequence). This CDR3 spans 16 amino acids. V lost 3 bases to trimming and J lost 7 bases; unmatched junction nucleotides: 12. CDR3 region: CASSFDPGQPWNEQFF. The DNA of the CDR3 is TGTGCCAGCAGCTTCGATCCGGGACAGCCGTGGAATGAGCAGTTCTTC.

The chain links TRBV11-2 to TRBJ2-1; D is unresolved. V lost 2 bases and J lost 0, with 14 bases in between. The CDR3 covers 17 residues. The germline V gene has CDR1 SGHAT and CDR2 FQNNGV. The CDR3: CASSLSNFISSYNEQFF. CDR3 sequence (DNA): TGTGCCAGCAGCTTATCAAACTTCATAAGCTCCTACAATGAGCAGTTCTTC.

The chain combines TRBV5-1 with TRBJ2-3; 13 nucleotides line up with TRBD2. J lost 4 bases, V lost 1 base, and 9 bases had no gene match. CDR1 SGHRS and CDR2 YFSETQ come from the germline V gene. CDR3 length: 18 residues. CDR3 DNA sequence: TGCGCCAGCAGCTTGTATGTGGGACTAGCGGGGAACCCAGATACGCAGTATTTT. Translated: CASSLYVGLAGNPDTQYF. The variable domain in full, with the rest retrieved from reference TRBV5-1 and TRBJ2-3, is KAGVTQTPRYLIKTRGQQVTLSCSPISGHRSVSWYQQTPGQGLQFLFEYFSETQRNKGNFPGRFSGRQFSNSRSEMNVSTLELGDSALYLCASSLYVGLAGNPDTQYFGPGTRLTVL.

A remark on this clone: Other DNA sequences in the sample encode the same CDR3. The rearrangement uses TRBV4-3 and TRBJ1-1; possible D gene TRBD1, 5 bases. The CDR3 is made up of 15 amino acids. Germline V gene data show CDR1 as LGHNA and CDR2 as YSLEER. Trimming stripped 0 bases from V and 1 base from J, with 9 bases between. CDR3 amino acids: CASSQEGRGNTEAFF. For the CDR3, the DNA is TGCGCCAGCAGCCAAGAGGGGAGGGGGAACACTGAAGCTTTCTTT.

This rearrangement joins TRBV9 to TRBJ1-2; D is perhaps TRBD1 (5 bases). Germline assignment: CDR1 SGDLS and CDR2 YYNGEE. Trimming removed 0 bases at V and 3 bases at J, with 9 bases between. This CDR3 has 14 residues. Here the CDR3 reads CASSVEGVDYGYTF. DNA of the CDR3: TGTGCCAGCAGCGTAGAAGGGGTGGACTATGGCTACACCTTC.

The rearrangement links TRBV10-3 to TRBJ2-7; TRBD1 aligns across 9 bases. The germline V gene has CDR1 ENHRY and CDR2 SYGVKD. With 10 bases clipped from V and 4 bases from J, the junction kept 14 bases outside the gene matches. The CDR3 is 15 amino acids. Written as DNA, the CDR3 is TGTGCCACCCAATCACCCCGGGACAGGGCTTACGAGCAGTACTTC. It is translated as CATQSPRDRAYEQYF.

This rearrangement joins TRBV18 to TRBJ1-3; tentative D call: TRBD1 (6 bases). This CDR3 is 16 amino acids long. V lost 2 bases and J 5 bases, leaving 16 bases between the germline ends. Germline V gives CDR1 KGHSH, CDR2 LQKENI. The CDR3 DNA reads as TGTGCCAGCTCACCATCGGGCAGGGGTAGACGAAACACCATATATTTT. This gives the protein CASSPSGRGRRNTIYF.

The V and J genes are TRBV12-5 and TRBJ2-7; D uncertain. Germline V gene data show CDR1 as LGHNT and CDR2 as FRNRAP. Trimming removed 4 bases at V and 0 bases at J, with 7 bases between. The CDR3 runs to 13 residues. CDR3 nucleotides: TGTGCTAGTGGTTCGGGCAGCTCCTACGAGCAGTACTTC. Residues: CASGSGSSYEQYF.

The J gene is TRBJ2-1, the V gene TRBV7-3, with unresolved D. Germline V gene data show CDR1 as SGHTA and CDR2 as FQGTGA. V was shortened by 5 bases and J by 7 bases, with 12 bases between the two germline ends. The length of the CDR3 is 13 residues. This chain's CDR3 is CASSPVSRNEQFF. CDR3 nucleotides: TGTGCCAGCAGCCCCGTTAGCAGGAATGAGCAGTTCTTC. The full variable domain, completed using reference TRBV7-3 and TRBJ2-1, is GAGVSQTPSNKVTEKGKYVELRCDPISGHTALYWYRQSLGQGPEFLIYFQGTGAADDSGLPNDRFFAVRPEGSVSTLKIQRTERGDSAVYLCASSPVSRNEQFFGPGTRLTVL.

The chain couples TRBV10-2 to TRBJ2-7; D remains unclear. CDR3 length equals 12 residues. V lost 7 bases, J lost 3 bases, and 10 bases lay in between. The germline V gene encodes CDR1 WSHSY and CDR2 SAAADI. The CDR3 DNA is TGCGCCAGCAAGGACGTGGGCTACGAGCAGTACTTC. It codes for CASKDVGYEQYF.

This clone was detected only once. Other DNA sequences of this sample code for an identical CDR3. V and J are TRBV18 and TRBJ1-1, with D unresolved. The CDR3 runs 14 residues. The V gene's germline CDR1 is KGHSH and CDR2 LQKENI. The V and J ends lost 3 bases and 4 bases respectively, with 12 bases between them. CDR3 sequence: CASSPGGQGTEAFF. The CDR3 DNA follows: TGTGCCAGCTCACCCGGCGGTCAAGGCACTGAAGCTTTCTTT.

V is TRBV7-2 and J is TRBJ2-3; 8 bases map to TRBD2. CDR1 and CDR2 from the germline V gene are SGHTA and FQGNSA. CDR3 length: 16 amino acids. The V gene end was trimmed by 5 bases and the J gene end by 2 bases; junction bases not matched to a gene: 9. The CDR3 is CASSPLAGTITDTQYF. The CDR3 DNA reads as TGTGCCAGCAGCCCATTAGCGGGGACAATCACAGATACGCAGTATTTT.

The V call is TRBV6-1, the J call TRBJ1-3, with 8 bases that match TRBD1. This CDR3 has 15 amino acids. Germline values: CDR1 MNHNS, CDR2 SASEGT. The trim removed 5 bases at V and 2 bases at J, leaving 5 bases unmatched. CDR3 nucleotide sequence: TGTGCCAGCAGTCGACAGGGGCTAACTGGAAACACCATATATTTT. It yields the protein CASSRQGLTGNTIYF.

The chain joins TRBV4-2 to TRBJ2-7, with 13 nucleotides matching TRBD2. J gave up 3 bases and V 2 bases, and 10 bases lay outside the gene matches. The germline V gene has CDR1 LGHNA and CDR2 YNFKEQ. This CDR3 has 18 residues. CDR3 coding DNA: TGTGCCAGCAGCCAATTTGGACTAGCGGGAGAAGAACTCTACGAGCAGTACTTC. Translating gives CASSQFGLAGEELYEQYF.

The chain couples TRBV7-9 to TRBJ1-2; D call uncertain. The CDR3 length is 13 residues. V was shortened by 0 bases and J by 8 bases, with 10 bases between the two germline ends. Germline CDR1 is SEHNR and CDR2 is FQNEAQ (reference sequence). The CDR3 reads CASSLAGGNGYTF. CDR3 coding DNA: TGTGCCAGCAGCTTAGCGGGAGGGAACGGCTACACCTTC.

The chain is built from TRBV5-4 and TRBJ2-1, with a weak D call TRBD2 (5 bases). Germline loops: CDR1 SGHNT, CDR2 YYREEE (reference sequence). The CDR3 loop spans 15 amino acids. The V end was cut by 4 bases, the J end by 0 bases, with 11 bases between. Here the CDR3 reads CASSPDWGSYNEQFF. The CDR3 DNA reads as TGTGCCAGCAGCCCGGACTGGGGCTCCTACAATGAGCAGTTCTTC.

The J gene is TRBJ2-1, the V gene TRBV7-2; perhaps TRBD2 as D (6 bases). CDR1 is SGHTA and CDR2 is FQGNSA in the germline V gene. V lost 2 bases, J lost 4 bases, and 12 bases lay in between. The CDR3 length is 15 residues. CDR3 bases: TGTGCCAGCAGCTTAATACAGGCGGGATACAATGAGCAGTTCTTC. This sequence encodes CASSLIQAGYNEQFF.

V is TRBV27 and J is TRBJ2-7; 9 nucleotides agree with TRBD1. In germline, CDR1 is MNHEY, CDR2 SMNVEV (reference sequence). With V trimmed by 2 bases and J by 1 base, 15 bases remained unmatched. This CDR3 spans 19 amino acids. The CDR3 nucleotides are TGTGCCAGCAGTTTACTTAGTACCCGGACAGGGGAAGGGTCCTACGAGCAGTACTTC. This encodes CASSLLSTRTGEGSYEQYF.